This TCR beta chain is from a study of T cell responses to AZD1222 COVID-19 vaccine. Here immunoSEQ multiplex PCR was the method, and the copy in TCRdb shows in-frame clones only, minus some. The sample consists of 150,000 to 200,000 clones, 87% of them appearing once. V lost 3 bases and J lost 7; bases outside the gene matches: 5. Germline-derived CDR1 and CDR2 are MDHEN and SYDVKM. CDR3 size: 14 residues. General study points: Most donors were white British and more were female, and clonal diversity was possibly underestimated. The peak T cell response came first, and repertoires were sampled only after it. Only 5 to 7 AZD1222 recipients were seropositive at baseline.

About this clone: The antigen is unknown.

The sequence was collected from an adult in good health. The source material was peripheral blood, sampled on day 0 of MenACWY control vaccination. The rearrangement uses TRBV28 and TRBJ2-3, with 9 bases matching TRBD2. CDR3 coding DNA: TGTGCCAGCAGTTTTTCTAGCGGGATGAATACGCAGTATTTT. Its protein product is CASSFSSGMNTQYF.